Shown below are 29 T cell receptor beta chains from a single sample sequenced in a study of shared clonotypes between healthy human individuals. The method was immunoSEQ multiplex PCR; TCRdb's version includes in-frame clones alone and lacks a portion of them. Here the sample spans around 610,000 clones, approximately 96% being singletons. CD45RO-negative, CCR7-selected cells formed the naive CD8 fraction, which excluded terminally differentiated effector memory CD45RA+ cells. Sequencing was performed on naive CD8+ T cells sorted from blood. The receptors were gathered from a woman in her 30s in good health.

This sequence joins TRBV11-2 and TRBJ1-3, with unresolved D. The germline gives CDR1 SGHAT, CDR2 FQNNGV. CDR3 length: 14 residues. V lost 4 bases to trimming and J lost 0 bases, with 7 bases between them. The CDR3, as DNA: TGTGCCAGCAGCTCATACGGCTCTGGAAACACCATATATTTT. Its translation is CASSSYGSGNTIYF.

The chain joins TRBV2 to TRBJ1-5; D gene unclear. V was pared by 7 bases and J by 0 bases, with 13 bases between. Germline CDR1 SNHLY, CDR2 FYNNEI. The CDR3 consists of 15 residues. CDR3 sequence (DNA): TGTGCCAGCAAGAGCTCCGGAGATAGCAATCAGCCCCAGCATTTT. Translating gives CASKSSGDSNQPQHF.

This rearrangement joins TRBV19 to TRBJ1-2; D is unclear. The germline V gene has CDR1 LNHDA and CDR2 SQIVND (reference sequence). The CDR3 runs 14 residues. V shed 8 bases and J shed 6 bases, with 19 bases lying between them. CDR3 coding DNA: TGTGCCAGTGGGCAGTTCGGGGAGGCGCATGGCTACACCTTC. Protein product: CASGQFGEAHGYTF. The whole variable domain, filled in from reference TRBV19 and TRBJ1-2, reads DGGITQSPKYLFRKEGQNVTLSCEQNLNHDAMYWYRQDPGQGLRLIYYSQIVNDFQKGDIAEGYSVSREKKESFPLTVTSAQKNPTAFYLCASGQFGEAHGYTFGSGTRLTVV.

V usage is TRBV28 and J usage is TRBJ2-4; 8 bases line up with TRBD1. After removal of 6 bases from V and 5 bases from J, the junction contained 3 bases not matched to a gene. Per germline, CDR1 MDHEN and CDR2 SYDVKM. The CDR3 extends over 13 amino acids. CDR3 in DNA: TGTGCCAGCAGCCCGGGACAGGAAAACATTCAGTACTTC. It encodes CASSPGQENIQYF.

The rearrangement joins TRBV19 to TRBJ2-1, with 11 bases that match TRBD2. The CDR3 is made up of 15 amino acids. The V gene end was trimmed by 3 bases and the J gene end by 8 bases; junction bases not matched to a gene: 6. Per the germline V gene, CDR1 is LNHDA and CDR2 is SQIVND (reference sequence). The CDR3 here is CASSIISGRAHEQFF. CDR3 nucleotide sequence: TGTGCCAGTAGTATCATTAGCGGGAGGGCTCATGAGCAGTTCTTC.

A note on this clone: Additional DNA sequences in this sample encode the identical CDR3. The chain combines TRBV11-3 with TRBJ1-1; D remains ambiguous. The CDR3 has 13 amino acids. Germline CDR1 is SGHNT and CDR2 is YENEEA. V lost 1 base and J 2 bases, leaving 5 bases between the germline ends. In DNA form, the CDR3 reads TGTGCCAGCAGCTTAGCACCAAACACTGAAGCTTTCTTT. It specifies CASSLAPNTEAFF.

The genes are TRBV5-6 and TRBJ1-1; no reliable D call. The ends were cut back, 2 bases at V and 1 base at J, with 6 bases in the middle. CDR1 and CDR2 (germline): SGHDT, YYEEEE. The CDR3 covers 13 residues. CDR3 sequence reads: CASSFQTNTEAFF. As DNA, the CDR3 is TGTGCCAGCAGCTTCCAGACGAACACTGAAGCTTTCTTT.

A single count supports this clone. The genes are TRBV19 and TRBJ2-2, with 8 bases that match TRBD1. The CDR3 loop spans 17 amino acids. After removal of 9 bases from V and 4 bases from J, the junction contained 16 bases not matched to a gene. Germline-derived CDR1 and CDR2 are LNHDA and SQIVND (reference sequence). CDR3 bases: TGTGCCAGCTCGGACCCCCGACAGGGGATAACCACCGGGGAGCTGTTTTTT. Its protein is CASSDPRQGITTGELFF.

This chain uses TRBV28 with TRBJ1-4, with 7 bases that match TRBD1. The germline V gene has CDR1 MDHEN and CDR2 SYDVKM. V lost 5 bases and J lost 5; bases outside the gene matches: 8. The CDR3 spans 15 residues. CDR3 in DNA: TGTGCCAGCAGTCCCCACAGGGGAAGAAATGAAAAACTGTTTTTT. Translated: CASSPHRGRNEKLFF. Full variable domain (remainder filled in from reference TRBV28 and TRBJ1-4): DVKVTQSSRYLVKRTGEKVFLECVQDMDHENMFWYRQDPGLGLRLIYFSYDVKMKEKGDIPEGYSVSREKKERFSLILESASTNQTSMYLCASSPHRGRNEKLFFGSGTQLSVL.

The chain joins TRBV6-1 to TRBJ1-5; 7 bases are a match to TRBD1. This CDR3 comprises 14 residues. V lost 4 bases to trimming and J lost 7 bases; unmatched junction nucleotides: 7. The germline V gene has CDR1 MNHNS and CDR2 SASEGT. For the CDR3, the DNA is TGTGCCAGCAGTGTAACAGGGGTTTGGCAGCCCCAGCATTTT. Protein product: CASSVTGVWQPQHF.

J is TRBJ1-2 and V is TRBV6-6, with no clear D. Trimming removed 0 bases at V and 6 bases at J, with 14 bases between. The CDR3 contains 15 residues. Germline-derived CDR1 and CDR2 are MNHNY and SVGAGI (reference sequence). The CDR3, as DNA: TGTGCCAGCAGTTACTCGGGTGCGGGTAAGGATGGCTACACCTTC. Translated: CASSYSGAGKDGYTF.

As DNA, the CDR3 is TGTGCCAGCAGCGACGGGACACCTGGAAACACCATATATTTT. This encodes CASSDGTPGNTIYF. This chain joins TRBV7-9 and TRBJ1-3; TRBD1 might be the D (6 bases). V gave up 5 bases and J gave up 2 bases, with 10 bases separating them. There are 14 residues in the CDR3. CDR1 and CDR2 (germline): SEHNR, FQNEAQ (reference sequence).

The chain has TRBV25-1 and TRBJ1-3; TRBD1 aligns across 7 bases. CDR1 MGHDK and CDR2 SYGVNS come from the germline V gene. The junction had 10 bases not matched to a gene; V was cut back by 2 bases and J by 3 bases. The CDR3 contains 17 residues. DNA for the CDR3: TGTGCCAGCAGTGAAATCTCCGGGACAGCCATTGGAAACACCATATATTTT. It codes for CASSEISGTAIGNTIYF.

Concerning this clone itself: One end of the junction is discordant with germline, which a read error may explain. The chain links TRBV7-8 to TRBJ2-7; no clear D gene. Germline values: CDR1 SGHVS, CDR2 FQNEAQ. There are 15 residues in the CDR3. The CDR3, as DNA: TGTGCCAGCAACTTACTTGTAACCGCCTCCTACGAGCAGTACTTC. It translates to CASNLLVTASYEQYF.

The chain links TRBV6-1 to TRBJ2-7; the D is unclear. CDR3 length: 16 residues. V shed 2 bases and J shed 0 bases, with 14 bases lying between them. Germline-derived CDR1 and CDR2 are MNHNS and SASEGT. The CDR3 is CASSEILGIPSYEQYF. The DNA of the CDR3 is TGTGCCAGCAGTGAAATTCTCGGTATACCCTCCTACGAGCAGTACTTC.

This CDR3 reads CASSKTGTAQPQHF. CDR3 sequence (DNA): TGTGCCAGCAGCAAGACAGGGACTGCCCAGCCCCAGCATTTT. The genes are TRBV5-6 and TRBJ1-5; 7 positions agree with TRBD1. Germline V gene sequence: CDR1 SGHDT, CDR2 YYEEEE. Trimming cost V 4 bases and J 7 bases; bases outside gene matches: 8. This CDR3 has 14 amino acids.

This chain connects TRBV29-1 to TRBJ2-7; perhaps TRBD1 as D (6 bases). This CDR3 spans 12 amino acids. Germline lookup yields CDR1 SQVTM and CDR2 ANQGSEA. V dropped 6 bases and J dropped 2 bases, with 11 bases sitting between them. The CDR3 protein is CSVQGSPYEQYF. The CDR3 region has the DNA TGCAGCGTACAGGGTTCCCCCTACGAGCAGTACTTC.

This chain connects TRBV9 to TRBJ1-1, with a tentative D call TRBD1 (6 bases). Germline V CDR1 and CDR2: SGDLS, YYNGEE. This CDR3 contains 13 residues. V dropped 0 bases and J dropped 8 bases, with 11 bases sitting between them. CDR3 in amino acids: CASSVGGGGEAFF. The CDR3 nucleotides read TGTGCCAGCAGCGTAGGGGGCGGGGGCGAAGCTTTCTTT.

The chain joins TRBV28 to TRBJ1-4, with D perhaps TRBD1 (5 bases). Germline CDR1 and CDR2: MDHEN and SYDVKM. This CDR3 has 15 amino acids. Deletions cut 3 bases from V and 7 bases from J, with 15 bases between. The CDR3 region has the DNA TGTGCCAGCAGTTTCCCCCAGGTTGGGGGTGAAAAACTGTTTTTT. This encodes CASSFPQVGGEKLFF.

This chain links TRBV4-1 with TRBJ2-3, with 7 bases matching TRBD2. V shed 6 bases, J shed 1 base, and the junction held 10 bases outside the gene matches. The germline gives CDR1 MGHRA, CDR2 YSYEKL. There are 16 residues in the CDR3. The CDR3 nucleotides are TGCGCCAGCAGACCTAGCGGCAATTCCCGCACAGATACGCAGTATTTT. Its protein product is CASRPSGNSRTDTQYF.

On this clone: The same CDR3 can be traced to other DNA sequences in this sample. The CDR3 here is CASSPLAGVGYNEQFF. CDR3 sequence (DNA): TGTGCCAGCAGTCCGTTAGCGGGAGTGGGGTACAATGAGCAGTTCTTC. V usage is TRBV27 and J usage is TRBJ2-1; 9 bases fit TRBD2. The CDR3 totals 16 residues. The germline CDR1 and CDR2 sequences are MNHEY and SMNVEV (reference sequence). V was pared by 5 bases and J by 4 bases, with 9 bases of the junction left unmatched.

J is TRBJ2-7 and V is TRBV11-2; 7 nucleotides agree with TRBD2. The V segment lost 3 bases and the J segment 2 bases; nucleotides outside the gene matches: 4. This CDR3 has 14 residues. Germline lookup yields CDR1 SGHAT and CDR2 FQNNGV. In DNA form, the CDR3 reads TGTGCCAGCAGCTTCGAGCGGGGACCCTACGAGCAGTACTTC. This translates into CASSFERGPYEQYF.

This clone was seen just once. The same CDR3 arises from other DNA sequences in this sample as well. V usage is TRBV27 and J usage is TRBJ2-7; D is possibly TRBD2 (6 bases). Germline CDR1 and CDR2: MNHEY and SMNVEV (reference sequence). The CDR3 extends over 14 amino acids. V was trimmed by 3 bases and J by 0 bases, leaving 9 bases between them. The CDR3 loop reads CASSFGGPSYEQYF. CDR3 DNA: TGTGCCAGCAGTTTTGGAGGGCCCTCCTACGAGCAGTACTTC.

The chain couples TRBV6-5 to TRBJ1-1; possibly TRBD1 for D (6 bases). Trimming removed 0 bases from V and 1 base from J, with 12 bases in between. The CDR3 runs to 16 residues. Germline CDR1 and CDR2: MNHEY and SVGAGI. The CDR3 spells CASSYSIGGGNTEAFF. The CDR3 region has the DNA TGTGCCAGCAGTTACTCGATAGGGGGAGGGAACACTGAAGCTTTCTTT.

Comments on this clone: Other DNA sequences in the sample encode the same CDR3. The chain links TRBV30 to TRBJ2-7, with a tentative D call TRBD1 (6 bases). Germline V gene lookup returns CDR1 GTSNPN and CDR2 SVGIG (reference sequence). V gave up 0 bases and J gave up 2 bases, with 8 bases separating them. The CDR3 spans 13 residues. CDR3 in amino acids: CAWSVGTTYEQYF. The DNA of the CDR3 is TGTGCCTGGAGTGTAGGGACAACCTACGAGCAGTACTTC.

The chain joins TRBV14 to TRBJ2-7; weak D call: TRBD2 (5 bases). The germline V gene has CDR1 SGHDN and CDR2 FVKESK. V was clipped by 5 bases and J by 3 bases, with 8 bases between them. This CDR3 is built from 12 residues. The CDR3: CASSFGSYEQYF. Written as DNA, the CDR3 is TGTGCCAGCAGCTTTGGGAGCTACGAGCAGTACTTC.

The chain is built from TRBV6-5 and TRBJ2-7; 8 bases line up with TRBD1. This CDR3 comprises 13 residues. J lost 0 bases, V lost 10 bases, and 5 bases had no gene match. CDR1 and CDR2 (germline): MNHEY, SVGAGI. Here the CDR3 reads CATRGLSSYEQYF. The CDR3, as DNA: TGTGCCACCAGGGGGCTGAGCTCCTACGAGCAGTACTTC.

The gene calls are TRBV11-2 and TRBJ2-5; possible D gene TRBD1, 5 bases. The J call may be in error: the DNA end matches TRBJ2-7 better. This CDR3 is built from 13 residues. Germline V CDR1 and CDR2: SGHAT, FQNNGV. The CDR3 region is CASSQGYSYEQYF. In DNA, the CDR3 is TGTGCCAGCTCGCAGGGCTACTCCTACGAGCAGTACTTC.

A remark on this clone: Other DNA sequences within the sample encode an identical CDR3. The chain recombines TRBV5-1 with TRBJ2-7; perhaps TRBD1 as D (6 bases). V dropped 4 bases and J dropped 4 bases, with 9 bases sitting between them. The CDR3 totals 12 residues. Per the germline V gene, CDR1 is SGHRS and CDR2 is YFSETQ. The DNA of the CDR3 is TGCGCCAGCAGCCTCCAGGGGTACGAGCAGTACTTC. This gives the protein CASSLQGYEQYF.